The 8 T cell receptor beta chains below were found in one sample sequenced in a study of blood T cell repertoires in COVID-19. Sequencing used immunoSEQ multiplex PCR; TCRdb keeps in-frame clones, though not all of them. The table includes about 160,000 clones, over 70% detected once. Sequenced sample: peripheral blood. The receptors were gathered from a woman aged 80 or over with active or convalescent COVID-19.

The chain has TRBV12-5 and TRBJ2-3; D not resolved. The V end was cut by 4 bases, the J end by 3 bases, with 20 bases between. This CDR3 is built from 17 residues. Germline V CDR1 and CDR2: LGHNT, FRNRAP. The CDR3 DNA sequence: TGTGCTAGTGGTTCGCCTGTACGCGCTTCCCCTACAGATACGCAGTATTTT. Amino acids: CASGSPVRASPTDTQYF.

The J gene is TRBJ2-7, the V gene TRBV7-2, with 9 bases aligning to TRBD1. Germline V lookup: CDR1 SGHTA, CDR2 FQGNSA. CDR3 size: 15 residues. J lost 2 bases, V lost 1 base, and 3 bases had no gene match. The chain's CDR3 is CASSLVQGAPYEQYF. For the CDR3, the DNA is TGTGCCAGCAGCTTAGTACAGGGGGCTCCCTACGAGCAGTACTTC. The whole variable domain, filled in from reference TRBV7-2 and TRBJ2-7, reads GAGVSQSPSNKVTEKGKDVELRCDPISGHTALYWYRQSLGQGLEFLIYFQGNSAPDKSGLPSDRFSAERTGGSVSTLTIQRTQQEDSAVYLCASSLVQGAPYEQYFGPGTRLTVT.

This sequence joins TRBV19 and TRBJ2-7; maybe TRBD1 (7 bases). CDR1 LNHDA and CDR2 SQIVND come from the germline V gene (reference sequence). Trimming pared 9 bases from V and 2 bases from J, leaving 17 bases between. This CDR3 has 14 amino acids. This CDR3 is CASGGQPDAYEQYF. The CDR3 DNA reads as TGTGCCAGCGGGGGACAGCCTGATGCCTACGAGCAGTACTTC.

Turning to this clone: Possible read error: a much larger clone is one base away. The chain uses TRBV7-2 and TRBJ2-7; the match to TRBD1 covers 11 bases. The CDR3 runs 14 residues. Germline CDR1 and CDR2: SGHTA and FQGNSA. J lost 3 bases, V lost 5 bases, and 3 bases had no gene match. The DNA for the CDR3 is TGTGCCAGCAGCACGGACAGGGGGCTCTACGAGCAGTACTTC. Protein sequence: CASSTDRGLYEQYF. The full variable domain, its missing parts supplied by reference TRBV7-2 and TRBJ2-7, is GAGVSQSPSNKVTEKGKDVELRCDPISGHTALYWYRQSLGQGLEFLIYFQGNSAPDKSGLPSDRFSAERTGGSVSTLTIQRTQQEDSAVYLCASSTDRGLYEQYFGPGTRLTVT.

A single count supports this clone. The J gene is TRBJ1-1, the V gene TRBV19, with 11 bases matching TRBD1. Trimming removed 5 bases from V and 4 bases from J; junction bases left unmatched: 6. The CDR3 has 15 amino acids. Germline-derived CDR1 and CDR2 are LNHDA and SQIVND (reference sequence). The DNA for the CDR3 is TGTGCCAGTAGTGGACCCGGGACAGGGGGCACTGAAGCTTTCTTT. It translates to CASSGPGTGGTEAFF.

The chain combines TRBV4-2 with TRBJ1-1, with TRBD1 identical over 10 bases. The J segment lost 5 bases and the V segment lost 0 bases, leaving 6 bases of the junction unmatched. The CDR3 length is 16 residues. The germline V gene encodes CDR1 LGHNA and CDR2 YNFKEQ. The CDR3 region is CASSQDSRTGGTEAFF. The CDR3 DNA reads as TGTGCCAGCAGCCAAGATAGCAGGACAGGGGGGACTGAAGCTTTCTTT.

CDR3 bases: TGCGCCAGCAGCCAAGCGTTAGGGGGTCGGTGGAACACTGAAGCTTTCTTT. As protein: CASSQALGGRWNTEAFF. The V gene is TRBV4-3, the J gene TRBJ1-1; perhaps TRBD1 as D (6 bases). From germline, CDR1 is LGHNA and CDR2 YSLEER. The CDR3 is 17 residues long. V was trimmed by 1 base and J by 1 base, leaving 16 bases between them.

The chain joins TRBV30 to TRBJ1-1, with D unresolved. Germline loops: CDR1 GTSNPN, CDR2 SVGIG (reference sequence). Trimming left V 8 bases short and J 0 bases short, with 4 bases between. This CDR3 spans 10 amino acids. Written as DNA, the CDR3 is TGTGCCAGCTTGAACACTGAAGCTTTCTTT. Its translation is CASLNTEAFF.